Detailed here is one T cell receptor (beta chain). Its antigen is not known. V was cut by 4 bases and J by 0 bases, with 10 bases left in between. The V gene's germline CDR1 is MDHEN and CDR2 SYDVKM. The CDR3 runs to 15 residues. This sample is part of a study of T cell clones after liver transplantation. Study details: A pre-transplant mixed lymphocyte reaction with TCRbeta sequencing defined graft-donor-reactive clones followed in post-transplant blood. Third-party-reactive TCRbeta sequences from pre-transplant mixed lymphocyte reactions served as antigen-independent comparators. Broader study findings: Donor-reactive sequences fell more than third party-reactive ones, suggesting partial deletion. These preliminary findings come from unstandardized post-transplant sampling times.

Clones were read by immunoSEQ multiplex PCR, and TCRdb kept only the in-frame ones, dropping some. The profile shows 68,000 or so clones, roughly 80% of them singletons. The clonotype was recovered from a human donor who received a liver transplant. This chain connects TRBV28 to TRBJ2-1; no reliable D call. Here the sequenced sample was CD4+ T cells from blood, taken before liver transplant. The CDR3 reads CASSSLSFSYNEQFF. CDR3 bases: TGTGCCAGCAGTTCTTTGAGCTTCTCCTACAATGAGCAGTTCTTC.